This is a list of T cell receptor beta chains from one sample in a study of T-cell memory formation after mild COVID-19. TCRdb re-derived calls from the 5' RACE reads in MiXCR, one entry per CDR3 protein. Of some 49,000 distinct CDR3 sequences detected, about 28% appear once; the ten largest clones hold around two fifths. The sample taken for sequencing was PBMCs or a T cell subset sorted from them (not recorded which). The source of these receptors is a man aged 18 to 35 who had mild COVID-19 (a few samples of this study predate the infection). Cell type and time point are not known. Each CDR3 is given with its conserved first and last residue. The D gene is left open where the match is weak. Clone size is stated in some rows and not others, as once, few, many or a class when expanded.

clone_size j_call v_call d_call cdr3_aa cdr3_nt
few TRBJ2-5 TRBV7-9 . CASSFYEGDETQYF TGTGCCAGCAGCTTTTACGAAGGGGACGAGACCCAGTACTTC
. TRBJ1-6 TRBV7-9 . CASSLARQGNSPLHF TGTGCCAGCAGCTTAGCCCGGCAGGGTAATTCACCTCTCCACTTT
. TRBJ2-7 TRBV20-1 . CSARDAGFYEQYF TGCAGTGCTAGAGATGCAGGGTTCTACGAGCAGTACTTC
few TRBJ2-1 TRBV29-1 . CSGLWTEINEQFF TGCAGCGGACTATGGACCGAAATCAATGAGCAGTTCTTC
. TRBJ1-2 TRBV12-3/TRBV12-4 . CASSGADYGYTF TGTGCCAGCAGCGGGGCCGATTATGGCTACACCTTC
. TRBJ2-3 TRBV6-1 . CASSDQGEVDTQYF TGTGCCAGCAGTGACCAGGGGGAGGTAGATACGCAGTATTTT
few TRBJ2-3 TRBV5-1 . CASSLVGNPTGGTDTQYF TGCGCCAGCAGCTTGGTAGGCAATCCTACGGGAGGCACAGATACGCAGTATTTT
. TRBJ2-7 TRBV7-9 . CASSLVTGYEQYF TGTGCCAGCAGCTTAGTTACAGGCTACGAGCAGTACTTC
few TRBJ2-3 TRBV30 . CAWSVLVTDTQYF TGTGCCTGGAGTGTACTAGTTACGGATACGCAGTATTTT
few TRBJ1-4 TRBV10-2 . CASSESEANEKLFF TGCGCCAGCAGTGAGTCGGAAGCTAATGAAAAACTGTTTTTT
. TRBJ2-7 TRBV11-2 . CASSPSGHPYEQYF TGTGCCAGCAGCCCCTCGGGGCATCCCTACGAGCAGTACTTC
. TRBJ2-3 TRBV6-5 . CASSYAESTDTQYF TGTGCCAGCAGTTACGCGGAGAGCACAGATACGCAGTATTTT
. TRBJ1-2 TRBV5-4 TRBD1 CASSGPGQGFFGYTF TGTGCCAGCAGCGGACCGGGACAGGGTTTTTTTGGCTACACCTTC
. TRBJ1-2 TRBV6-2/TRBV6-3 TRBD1 CASRGAGTGGYGYTF TGTGCCAGCAGAGGAGCCGGGACAGGGGGCTATGGCTACACCTTC
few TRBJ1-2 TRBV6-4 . CASSDSGSKKCTF TGTGCCAGCAGTGACTCCGGCAGTAAAAAGTGCACCTTC
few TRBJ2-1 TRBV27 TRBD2 CASSWVSGRPNEQFF TGTGCCAGCAGTTGGGTTAGCGGGAGACCCAATGAGCAGTTCTTC
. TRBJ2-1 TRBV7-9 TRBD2 CATFLAGDFHEQFF TGTGCCACCTTCCTAGCGGGGGACTTTCATGAGCAGTTCTTC
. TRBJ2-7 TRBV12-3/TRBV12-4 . CASSFGVEQYF TGTGCCAGCAGTTTTGGGGTCGAGCAGTACTTC
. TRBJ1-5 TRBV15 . CATSWRVTGEGNQPQHF TGTGCCACCAGTTGGCGGGTGACAGGAGAGGGCAATCAGCCCCAGCATTTT
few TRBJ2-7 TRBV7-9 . CASSLAQVAYEQYF TGTGCCAGCAGCTTAGCACAGGTAGCCTACGAGCAGTACTTC
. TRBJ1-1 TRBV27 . CASSAGGLNTEAFF TGTGCCAGCAGCGCCGGGGGCCTGAACACTGAAGCTTTCTTT
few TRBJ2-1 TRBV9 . CASSVDGDEQFF TGTGCCAGCAGCGTAGATGGTGATGAGCAGTTCTTC
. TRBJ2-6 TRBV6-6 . CASSGLGLSSGANVLTF TGTGCCAGCAGCGGCCTGGGACTGAGCTCTGGGGCCAACGTCCTGACTTTC
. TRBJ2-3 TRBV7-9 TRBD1 CASSSGTARTDTQYF TGTGCCAGCAGCTCGGGGACAGCGCGGACAGATACGCAGTATTTT
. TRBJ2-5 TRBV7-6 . CASSAFEETQYF TGTGCCAGCAGCGCCTTCGAAGAGACCCAGTACTTC
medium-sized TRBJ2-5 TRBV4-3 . CASSQDVGLQETQYF TGCGCCAGCAGCCAAGATGTGGGCCTCCAAGAGACCCAGTACTTC
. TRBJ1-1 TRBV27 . CASSSGTEAFF TGTGCCAGCAGTTCCGGGACTGAAGCTTTCTTT
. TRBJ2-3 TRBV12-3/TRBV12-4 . CASSFSIPDTQYF TGTGCCAGCAGTTTCAGTATTCCAGATACGCAGTATTTT
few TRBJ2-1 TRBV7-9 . CASSLSGGVSNEQFF TGTGCCAGCAGCTTATCGGGCGGGGTTTCCAATGAGCAGTTCTTC
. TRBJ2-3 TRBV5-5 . CASRSGDSQTDTQYF TGTGCCAGCAGGTCGGGGGACAGCCAAACAGATACGCAGTATTTT
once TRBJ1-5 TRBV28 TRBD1 CASSPTGADQPQHF TGTGCCAGCAGTCCGACAGGGGCCGACCAGCCCCAGCATTTT
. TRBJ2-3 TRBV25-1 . CASSEPGEGNTDTQYF TGTGCCAGCAGTGAACCAGGGGAGGGAAACACAGATACGCAGTATTTT
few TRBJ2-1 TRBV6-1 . CASREQLATGNEQFF TGTGCCAGCAGGGAGCAGCTGGCTACCGGGAATGAGCAGTTCTTC
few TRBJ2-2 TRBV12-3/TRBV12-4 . CASSSSGPGGELFF TGTGCCAGCAGTTCCTCGGGCCCCGGGGGGGAGCTGTTTTTT
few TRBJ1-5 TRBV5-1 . CASSPQSNQPQHF TGCGCCAGCAGCCCTCAAAGTAATCAGCCCCAGCATTTT
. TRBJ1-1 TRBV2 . CASSESSVGTEAFF TGTGCCAGCAGTGAGAGCAGTGTGGGGACTGAAGCTTTCTTT
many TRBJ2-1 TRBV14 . CASSRGPEGMSYNEQFF TGTGCCAGCAGCCGCGGGCCGGAGGGAATGTCCTACAATGAGCAGTTCTTC
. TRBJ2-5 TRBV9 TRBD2 CASSVVAGGLQETQYF TGTGCCAGCAGCGTAGTCGCGGGGGGGCTCCAAGAGACCCAGTACTTC
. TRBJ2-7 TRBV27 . CASSTGITSHEQYF TGTGCCAGCAGTACCGGGATCACCTCCCACGAGCAGTACTTC
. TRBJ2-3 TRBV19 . CASSMVPSGASRLGGDTQYF TGTGCCAGTAGTATGGTCCCCTCCGGGGCTAGCAGGTTAGGAGGAGATACGCAGTATTTT
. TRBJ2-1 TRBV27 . CATRQGIDNEQFF TGTGCCACGCGCCAGGGAATCGACAATGAGCAGTTCTTC